These 5 T cell receptor beta chains share one sample of origin, sequenced in a study of response to subunit inactivated influenza vaccine (dated by TCRdb to 2016 to 2019). Receptors were amplified or captured by RT-PCR. TCRdb records Illumina HiSeq 2500 as the sequencer. Using fastp at Q25 and MiXCR, TCRdb reprocessed the public reads and kept productive beta chains. Every entry covers one CDR3 protein and lists the most common genes and DNA from its rows. The sample table shows about 700,000 distinct CDR3 sequences, and around 13% are seen once. Jointly, the top ten make up less than 9% of the sample. Sequenced here: PBMCs from blood, sampled around 14 days before vaccination. These receptors originate from a man aged 45-60 years who received an inactivated influenza vaccine. Donor details come from another sample of the same person, matched by shared clones.

The chain joins TRBV2 to TRBJ2-3, with 8 nucleotides matching TRBD1. Germline V gene lookup returns CDR1 SNHLY and CDR2 FYNNEI. This CDR3 comprises 14 residues. The V and J ends lost 4 bases and 5 bases, in that order; junction bases with no gene match: 5. The CDR3 nucleotides read TGTGCCAGCAGTGCAGGGGGCGGATTAGATACGCAGTATTTT. This codes for CASSAGGGLDTQYF.

The sample holds many counts of this clonotype. The V gene is TRBV19, the J gene TRBJ2-3; a weak D match, TRBD2 (5 bases). Germline values: CDR1 LNHDA, CDR2 SQIVND (reference sequence). CDR3 length: 14 amino acids. V lost 5 bases and J 2 bases, leaving 11 bases between the germline ends. The DNA for the CDR3 is TGTGCCAGTAGTCCTGAGCGGAACACAGATACGCAGTATTTT. It is translated as CASSPERNTDTQYF.

The gene calls are TRBV7-2 and TRBJ2-2; maybe TRBD2 (6 bases). CDR1 and CDR2 (germline): SGHTA, FQGNSA. Deletions cut 3 bases from V and 6 bases from J, with 11 bases between. The CDR3 has 14 residues. CDR3 residues: CASSFYGSAGELFF. The CDR3 DNA is TGTGCCAGCAGCTTTTACGGGAGTGCCGGGGAGCTGTTTTTT.

The V call is TRBV7-3, the J call TRBJ2-2, with 14 bases matching TRBD2. Germline CDR1 and CDR2: SGHTA and FQGTGA. J was trimmed by 7 bases and V by 5 bases; bases with no gene match: 6. The CDR3 consists of 16 residues. This CDR3 is CASSTTSGRDGGELFF. CDR3 DNA: TGTGCCAGCAGCACGACTAGCGGGAGGGACGGCGGGGAGCTGTTTTTT.

The chain joins TRBV7-2 to TRBJ2-7, with TRBD1 matching over 9 bases. V shed 5 bases, J shed 6 bases, and the junction held 8 bases outside the gene matches. Germline values: CDR1 SGHTA, CDR2 FQGNSA. The CDR3 sequence is 14 residues long. CDR3 DNA: TGTGCCAGCAGCCGGGGGACAGGGCGAACCGAGCAGTACTTC. Translation gives CASSRGTGRTEQYF.